The source of this T cell receptor beta chain is a study of cytotoxic CD8 clonotypes in ibrutinib-treated CLL. Background on the study: Researchers reported under twelve relapsed/refractory and about 15 treatment-naive patients, fewer than 18 of them IGHV unmutated.

The germline V gene has CDR1 SGHDT and CDR2 YYEEEE. Trimming left V 1 base short and J 7 bases short, with 14 bases between. The CDR3 has 14 residues. The study, taken as a whole, reports: Clonality grew at ibrutinib response; at progression, it decreased back toward baseline. Age-matched healthy donor levels were exceeded by baseline clonality, which tracked circulating CD8+ T-cell counts.

Notes on this clone: Its antigen is not known.

Method: immunoSEQ multiplex PCR; TCRdb's copy keeps in-frame clones and lacks some. The repertoire has about 330,000 clones, 67% of them found once; the top ten carry 6% to 6.5%. Sequencing used PBMCs, obtained after 36 months of ibrutinib treatment. The rearrangement uses TRBV5-6 and TRBJ1-2; D is unclear. The origin of this receptor is a human donor with chronic lymphocytic leukemia. The CDR3 sequence: CASSLNSGSAGYTF. As DNA, the CDR3 is TGTGCCAGCAGCTTGAATTCGGGAAGCGCTGGCTACACCTTC. The entire variable domain, with the rest obtained from reference TRBV5-6 and TRBJ1-2, is as follows: DAGVTQSPTHLIKTRGQQVTLRCSPKSGHDTVSWYQQALGQGPQFIFQYYEEEERQRGNFPDRFSGHQFPNYSSELNVNALLLGDSALYLCASSLNSGSAGYTFGSGTRLTVV.